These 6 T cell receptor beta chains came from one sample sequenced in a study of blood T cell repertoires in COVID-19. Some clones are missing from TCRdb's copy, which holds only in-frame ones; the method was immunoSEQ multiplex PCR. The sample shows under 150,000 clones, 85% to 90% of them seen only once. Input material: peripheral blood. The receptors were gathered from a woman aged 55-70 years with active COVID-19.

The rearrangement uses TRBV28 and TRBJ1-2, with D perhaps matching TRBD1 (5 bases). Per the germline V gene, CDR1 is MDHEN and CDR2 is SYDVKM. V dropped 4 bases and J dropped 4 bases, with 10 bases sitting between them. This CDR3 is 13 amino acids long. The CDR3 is CASSSGDVYGYTF. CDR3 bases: TGTGCCAGCAGTTCGGGGGATGTCTATGGCTACACCTTC.

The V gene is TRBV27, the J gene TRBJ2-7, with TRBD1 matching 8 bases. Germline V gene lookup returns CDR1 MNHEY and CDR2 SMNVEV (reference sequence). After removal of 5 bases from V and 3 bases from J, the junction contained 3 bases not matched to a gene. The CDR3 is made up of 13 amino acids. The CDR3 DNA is TGTGCCAGCAGTCCGACAGGGGTCTACGAGCAGTACTTC. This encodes CASSPTGVYEQYF.

CDR3 in DNA: TGTGCCAGCAGCACACAGGGGGCGGGAGAGCAGTTCTTC. This sequence encodes CASSTQGAGEQFF. The chain carries TRBV9 and TRBJ2-1; TRBD1 aligns across 9 bases. CDR1 SGDLS and CDR2 YYNGEE come from the germline V gene. This CDR3 comprises 13 residues. Trimming took 4 bases from V and 10 from J; bases not matched to a gene: 6. The entire variable domain, with the rest obtained from reference TRBV9 and TRBJ2-1, is as follows: DSGVTQTPKHLITATGQRVTLRCSPRSGDLSVYWYQQSLDQGLQFLIQYYNGEERAKGNILERFSAQQFPDLHSELNLSSLELGDSALYFCASSTQGAGEQFFGPGTRLTVL.

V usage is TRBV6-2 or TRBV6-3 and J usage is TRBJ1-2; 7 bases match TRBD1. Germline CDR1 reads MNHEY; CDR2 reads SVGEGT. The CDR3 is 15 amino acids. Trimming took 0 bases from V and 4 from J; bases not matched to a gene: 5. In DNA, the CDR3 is TGTGCCAGCAGTTACTCGACAGGGTGGGTCTATGGCTACACCTTC. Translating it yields CASSYSTGWVYGYTF.

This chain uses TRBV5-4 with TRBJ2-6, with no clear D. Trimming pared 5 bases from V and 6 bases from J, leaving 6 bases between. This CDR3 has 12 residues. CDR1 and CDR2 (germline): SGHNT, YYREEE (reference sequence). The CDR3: CASRSKANVLTF. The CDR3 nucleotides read TGTGCCAGCAGGTCCAAGGCCAACGTCCTGACTTTC.

The chain's CDR3 is CASSRTGGKGNTIYF. CDR3 DNA: TGTGCCAGCAGCCGGACAGGGGGCAAGGGAAACACCATATATTTT. This rearrangement joins TRBV11-2 to TRBJ1-3; 11 positions match TRBD1. This CDR3 is 15 amino acids long. J was trimmed by 4 bases and V by 5 bases; bases with no gene match: 4. CDR1 and CDR2 from the germline V gene are SGHAT and FQNNGV.